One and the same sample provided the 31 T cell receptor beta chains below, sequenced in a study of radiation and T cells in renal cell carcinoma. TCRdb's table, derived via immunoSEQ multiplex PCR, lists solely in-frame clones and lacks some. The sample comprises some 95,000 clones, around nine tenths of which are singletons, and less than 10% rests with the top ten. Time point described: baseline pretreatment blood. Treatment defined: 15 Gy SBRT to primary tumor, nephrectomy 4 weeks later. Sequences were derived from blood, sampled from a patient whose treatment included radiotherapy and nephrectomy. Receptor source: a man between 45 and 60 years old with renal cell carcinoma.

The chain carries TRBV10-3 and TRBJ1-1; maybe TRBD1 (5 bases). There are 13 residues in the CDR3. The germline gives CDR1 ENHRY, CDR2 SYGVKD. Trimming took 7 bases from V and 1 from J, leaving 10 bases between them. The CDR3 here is CAIISGQNTEAFF. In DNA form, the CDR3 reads TGTGCCATCATTTCAGGGCAGAACACTGAAGCTTTCTTT.

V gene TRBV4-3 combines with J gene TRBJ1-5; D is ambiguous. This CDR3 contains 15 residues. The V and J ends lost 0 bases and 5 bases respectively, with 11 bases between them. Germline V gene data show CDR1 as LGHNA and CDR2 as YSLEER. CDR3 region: CASSQDITPDQPQHF. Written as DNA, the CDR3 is TGCGCCAGCAGCCAAGATATCACACCCGATCAGCCCCAGCATTTT.

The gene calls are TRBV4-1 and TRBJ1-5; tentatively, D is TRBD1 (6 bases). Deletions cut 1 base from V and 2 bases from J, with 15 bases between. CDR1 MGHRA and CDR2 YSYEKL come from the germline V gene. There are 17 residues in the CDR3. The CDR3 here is CASSQGAFRGGNQPQHF. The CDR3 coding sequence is TGCGCCAGCAGCCAAGGGGCTTTCAGGGGCGGCAATCAGCCCCAGCATTTT.

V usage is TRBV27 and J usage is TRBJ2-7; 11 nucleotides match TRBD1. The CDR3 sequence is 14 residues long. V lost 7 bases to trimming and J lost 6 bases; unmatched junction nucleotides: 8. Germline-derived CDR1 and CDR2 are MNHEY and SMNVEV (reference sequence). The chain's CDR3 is CASTLGTGGSEQYF. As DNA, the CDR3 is TGTGCCAGCACCCTGGGGACAGGGGGAAGCGAGCAGTACTTC.

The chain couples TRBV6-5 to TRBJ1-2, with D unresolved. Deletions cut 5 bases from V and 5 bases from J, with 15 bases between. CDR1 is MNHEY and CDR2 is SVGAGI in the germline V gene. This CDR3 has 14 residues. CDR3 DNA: TGTGCCAGCAGTCCTGACCGGACGGGTTATGGCTACACCTTC. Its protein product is CASSPDRTGYGYTF.

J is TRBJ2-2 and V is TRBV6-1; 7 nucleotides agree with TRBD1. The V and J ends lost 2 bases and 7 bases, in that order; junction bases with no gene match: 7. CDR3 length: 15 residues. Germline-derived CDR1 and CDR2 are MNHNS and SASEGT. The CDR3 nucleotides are TGTGCCAGCAGTGAAAGCAGGGGGTTTGTCGGGGAGCTGTTTTTT. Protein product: CASSESRGFVGELFF.

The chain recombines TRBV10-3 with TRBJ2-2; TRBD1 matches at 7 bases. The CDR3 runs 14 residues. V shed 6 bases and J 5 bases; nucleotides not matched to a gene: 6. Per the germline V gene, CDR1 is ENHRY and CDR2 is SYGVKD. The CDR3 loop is CAIRRTGGTGELFF. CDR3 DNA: TGTGCCATCAGGAGGACAGGCGGGACCGGGGAGCTGTTTTTT.

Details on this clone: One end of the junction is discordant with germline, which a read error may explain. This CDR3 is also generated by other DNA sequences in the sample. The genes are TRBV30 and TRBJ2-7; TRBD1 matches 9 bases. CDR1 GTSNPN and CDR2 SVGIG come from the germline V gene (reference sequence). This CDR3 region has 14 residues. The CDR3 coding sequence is TGTGCCTGGAGTGTAACAGGGGGCCAAACAACTCGGGGATTC. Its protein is CAWSVTGGQTTRGF.

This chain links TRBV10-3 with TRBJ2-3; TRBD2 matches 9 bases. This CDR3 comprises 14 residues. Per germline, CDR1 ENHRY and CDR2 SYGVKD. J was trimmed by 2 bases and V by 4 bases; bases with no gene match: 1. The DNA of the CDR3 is TGTGCCATCAGTGGCGGGGGGGCCACAGATACGCAGTATTTT. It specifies CAISGGGATDTQYF.

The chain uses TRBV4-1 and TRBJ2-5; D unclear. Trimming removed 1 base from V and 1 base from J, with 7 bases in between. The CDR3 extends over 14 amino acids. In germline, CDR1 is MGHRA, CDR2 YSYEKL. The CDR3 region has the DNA TGCGCCAGCAGCCAAGTAACAGTCCAAGAGACCCAGTACTTC. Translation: CASSQVTVQETQYF.

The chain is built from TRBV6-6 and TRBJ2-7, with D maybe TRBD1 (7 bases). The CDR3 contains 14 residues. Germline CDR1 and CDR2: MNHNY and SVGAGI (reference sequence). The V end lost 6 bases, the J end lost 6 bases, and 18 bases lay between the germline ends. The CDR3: CASRPRGQGGEQYF. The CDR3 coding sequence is TGTGCCAGCAGACCCCGAGGGCAGGGGGGCGAGCAGTACTTC.

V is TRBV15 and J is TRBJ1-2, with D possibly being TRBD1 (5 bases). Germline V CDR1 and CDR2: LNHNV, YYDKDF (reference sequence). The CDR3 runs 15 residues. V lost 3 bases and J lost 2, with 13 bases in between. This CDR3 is CATSSYPGTNYGYTF. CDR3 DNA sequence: TGTGCCACCAGCAGTTACCCAGGGACGAACTATGGCTACACCTTC.

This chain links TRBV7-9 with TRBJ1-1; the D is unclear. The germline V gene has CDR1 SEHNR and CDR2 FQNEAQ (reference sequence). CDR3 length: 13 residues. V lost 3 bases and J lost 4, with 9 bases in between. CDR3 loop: CASSLEGGTEAFF. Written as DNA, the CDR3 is TGTGCCAGCAGCTTGGAAGGCGGCACTGAAGCTTTCTTT.

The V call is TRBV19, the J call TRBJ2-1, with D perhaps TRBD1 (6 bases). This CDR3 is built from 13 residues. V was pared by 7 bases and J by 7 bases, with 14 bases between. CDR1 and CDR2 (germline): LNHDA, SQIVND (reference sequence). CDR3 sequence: CASTLNRDNEQFF. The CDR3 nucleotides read TGTGCCAGTACCCTCAACAGGGATAATGAGCAGTTCTTC.

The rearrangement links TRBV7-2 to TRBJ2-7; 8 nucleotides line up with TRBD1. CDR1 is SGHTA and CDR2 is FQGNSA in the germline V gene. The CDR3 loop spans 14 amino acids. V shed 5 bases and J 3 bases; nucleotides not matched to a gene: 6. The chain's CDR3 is CASSQGQVNYEQYF. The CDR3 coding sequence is TGTGCCAGCAGCCAGGGACAGGTAAACTACGAGCAGTACTTC.

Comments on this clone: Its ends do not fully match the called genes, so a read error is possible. This CDR3 reads CASSSNWGLEETQYF. CDR3 in DNA: TGTGCTAGCAGCTCCAATTGGGGGCTGGAAGAGACCCAGTACTTC. The chain joins TRBV7-7 to TRBJ2-5; D possibly corresponds to TRBD1 (6 bases). The CDR3 is 15 amino acids. Germline V gene data show CDR1 as SSHAT and CDR2 as FNYEAQ (reference sequence).

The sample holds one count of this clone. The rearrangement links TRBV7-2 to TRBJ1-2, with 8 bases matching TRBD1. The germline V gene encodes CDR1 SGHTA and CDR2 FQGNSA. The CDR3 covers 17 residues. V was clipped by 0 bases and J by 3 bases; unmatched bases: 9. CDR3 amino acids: CASSLANGQGTDYGYTF. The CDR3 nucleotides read TGTGCCAGCAGCTTAGCCAACGGACAGGGTACGGACTATGGCTACACCTTC.

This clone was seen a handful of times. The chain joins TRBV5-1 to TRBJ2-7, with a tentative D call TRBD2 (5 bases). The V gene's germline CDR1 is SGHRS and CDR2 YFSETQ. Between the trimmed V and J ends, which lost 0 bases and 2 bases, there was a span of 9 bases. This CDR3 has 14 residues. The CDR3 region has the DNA TGCGCCAGCAGCTTGGACCTAGCCACCTACGAGCAGTACTTC. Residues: CASSLDLATYEQYF.

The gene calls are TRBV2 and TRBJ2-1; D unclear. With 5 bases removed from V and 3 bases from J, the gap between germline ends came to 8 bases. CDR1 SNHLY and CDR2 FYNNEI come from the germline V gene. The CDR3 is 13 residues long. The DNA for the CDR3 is TGTGCCAGCAGTTCTAACAGCTACAATGAGCAGTTCTTC. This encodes CASSSNSYNEQFF.

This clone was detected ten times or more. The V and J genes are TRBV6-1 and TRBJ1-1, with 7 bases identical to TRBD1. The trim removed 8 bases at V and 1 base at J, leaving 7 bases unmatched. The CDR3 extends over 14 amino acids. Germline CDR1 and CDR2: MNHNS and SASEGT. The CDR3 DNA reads TGTGCCAGCGGGAGGGACAGCGAGAACACTGAAGCTTTCTTT. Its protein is CASGRDSENTEAFF.

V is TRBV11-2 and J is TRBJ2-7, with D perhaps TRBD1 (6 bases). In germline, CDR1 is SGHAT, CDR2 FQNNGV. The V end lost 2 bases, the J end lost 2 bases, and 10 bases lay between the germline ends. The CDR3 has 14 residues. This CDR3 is CASSLIRGTYEQYF. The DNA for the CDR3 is TGTGCCAGCAGCTTAATTAGGGGGACCTACGAGCAGTACTTC.

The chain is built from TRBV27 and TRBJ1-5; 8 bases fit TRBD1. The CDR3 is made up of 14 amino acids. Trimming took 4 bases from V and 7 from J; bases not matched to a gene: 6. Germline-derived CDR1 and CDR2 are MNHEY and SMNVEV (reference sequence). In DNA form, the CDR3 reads TGTGCCAGCAGTTCAGGACAGGGCGAACAGCCCCAGCATTTT. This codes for CASSSGQGEQPQHF.

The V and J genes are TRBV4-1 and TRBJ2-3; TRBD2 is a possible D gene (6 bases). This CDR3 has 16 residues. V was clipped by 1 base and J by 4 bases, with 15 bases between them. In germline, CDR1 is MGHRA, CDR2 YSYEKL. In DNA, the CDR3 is TGCGCCAGCAGCCAAGGGCTAAGGGGAGGACCAGATACGCAGTATTTT. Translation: CASSQGLRGGPDTQYF.

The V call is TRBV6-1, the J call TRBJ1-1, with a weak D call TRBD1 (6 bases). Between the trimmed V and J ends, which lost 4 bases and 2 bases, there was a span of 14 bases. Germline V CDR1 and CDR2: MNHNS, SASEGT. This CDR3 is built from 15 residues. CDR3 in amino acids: CASSVFGGRNTEAFF. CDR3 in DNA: TGTGCCAGCAGTGTATTCGGGGGCCGTAACACTGAAGCTTTCTTT.

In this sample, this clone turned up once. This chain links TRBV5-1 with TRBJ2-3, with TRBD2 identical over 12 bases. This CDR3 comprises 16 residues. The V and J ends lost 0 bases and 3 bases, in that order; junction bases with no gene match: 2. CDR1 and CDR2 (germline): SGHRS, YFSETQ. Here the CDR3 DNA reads TGCGCCAGCAGCTTGGGACTAGCGGGAGAAACAGATACGCAGTATTTT. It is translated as CASSLGLAGETDTQYF.

The DNA for the CDR3 is TGTGCCAGCAGCCGCCGGGACAGGGGTCAGCCCCAGCATTTT. It is translated as CASSRRDRGQPQHF. This chain links TRBV21-1 with TRBJ1-5; TRBD1 is taken as the D call from the table, unchecked against the DNA. TRBV21-1 corresponds to a pseudogene. The CDR3 length is 14 residues.

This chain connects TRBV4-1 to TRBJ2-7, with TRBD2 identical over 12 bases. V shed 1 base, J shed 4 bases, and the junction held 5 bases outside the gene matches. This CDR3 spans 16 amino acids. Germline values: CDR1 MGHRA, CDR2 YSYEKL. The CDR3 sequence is CASSQATSGGRYEQYF. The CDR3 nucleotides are TGCGCCAGCAGCCAAGCCACTAGCGGGGGGAGGTACGAGCAGTACTTC.

CDR3 amino acids: CAATAGGPRATDTQYF. CDR3 nucleotide sequence: TGTGCCGCGACGGCGGGAGGGCCCCGAGCCACAGATACGCAGTATTTT. The chain carries TRBV28 and TRBJ2-3, with 9 bases that match TRBD2. The CDR3 covers 16 residues. J lost 2 bases, V lost 11 bases, and 14 bases had no gene match. Germline-derived CDR1 and CDR2 are MDHEN and SYDVKM. Full variable domain (outside the CDR3, taken from reference TRBV28 and TRBJ2-3): DVKVTQSSRYLVKRTGEKVFLECVQDMDHENMFWYRQDPGLGLRLIYFSYDVKMKEKGDIPEGYSVSREKKERFSLILESASTNQTSMYLCAATAGGPRATDTQYFGPGTRLTVL.

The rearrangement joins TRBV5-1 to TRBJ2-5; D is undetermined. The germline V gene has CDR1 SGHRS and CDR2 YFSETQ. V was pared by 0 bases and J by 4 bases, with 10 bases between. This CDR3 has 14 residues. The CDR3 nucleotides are TGCGCCAGCAGCTTGGATCTCCCGGGAGAGACCCAGTACTTC. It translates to CASSLDLPGETQYF.

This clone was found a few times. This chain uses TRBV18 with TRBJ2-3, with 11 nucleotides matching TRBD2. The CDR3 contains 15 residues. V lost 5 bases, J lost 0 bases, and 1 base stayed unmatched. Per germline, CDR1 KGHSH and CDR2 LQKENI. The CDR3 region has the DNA TGTGCCAGCTCAGGGACTAGCGGCAGCACAGATACGCAGTATTTT. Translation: CASSGTSGSTDTQYF. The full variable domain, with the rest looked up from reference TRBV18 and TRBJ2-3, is NAGVMQNPRHLVRRRGQEARLRCSPMKGHSHVYWYRQLPEEGLKFMVYLQKENIIDESGMPKERFSAEFPKEGPSILRIQQVVRGDSAAYFCASSGTSGSTDTQYFGPGTRLTVL.

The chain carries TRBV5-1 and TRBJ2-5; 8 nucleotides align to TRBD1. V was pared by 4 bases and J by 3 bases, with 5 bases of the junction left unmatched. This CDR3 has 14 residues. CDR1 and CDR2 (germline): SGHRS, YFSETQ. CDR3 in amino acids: CASSLRGLEETQYF. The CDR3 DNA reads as TGCGCCAGCAGCCTCAGGGGGCTTGAAGAGACCCAGTACTTC.